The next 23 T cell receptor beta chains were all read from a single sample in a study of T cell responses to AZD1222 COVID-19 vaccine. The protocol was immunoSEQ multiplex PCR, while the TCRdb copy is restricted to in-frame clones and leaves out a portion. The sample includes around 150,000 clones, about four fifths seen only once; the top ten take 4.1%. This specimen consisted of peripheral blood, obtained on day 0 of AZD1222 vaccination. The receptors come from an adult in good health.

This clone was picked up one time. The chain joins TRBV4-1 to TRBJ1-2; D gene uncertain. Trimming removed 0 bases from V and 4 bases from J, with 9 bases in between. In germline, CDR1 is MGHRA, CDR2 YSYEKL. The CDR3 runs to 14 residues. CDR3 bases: TGCGCCAGCAGCCAAGATTGGGAACCCTATGGCTACACCTTC. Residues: CASSQDWEPYGYTF.

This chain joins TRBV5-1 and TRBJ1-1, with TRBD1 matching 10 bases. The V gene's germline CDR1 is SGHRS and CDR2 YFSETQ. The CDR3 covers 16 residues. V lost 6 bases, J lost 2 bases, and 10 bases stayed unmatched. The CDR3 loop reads CASTLEGTGVNTEAFF. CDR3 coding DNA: TGCGCCAGCACACTGGAAGGGACAGGGGTTAACACTGAAGCTTTCTTT.

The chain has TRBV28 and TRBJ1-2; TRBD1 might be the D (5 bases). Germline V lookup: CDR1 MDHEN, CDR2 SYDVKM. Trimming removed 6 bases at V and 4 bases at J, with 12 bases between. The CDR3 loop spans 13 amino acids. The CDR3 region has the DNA TGTGCCAGCAGCGGTGGGGGGGGCTATGGCTACACCTTC. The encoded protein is CASSGGGGYGYTF.

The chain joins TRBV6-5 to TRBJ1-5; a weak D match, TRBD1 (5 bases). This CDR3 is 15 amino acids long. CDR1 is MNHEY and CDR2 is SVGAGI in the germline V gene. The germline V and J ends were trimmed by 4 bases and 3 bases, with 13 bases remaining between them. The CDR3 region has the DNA TGTGCCAGCAGTTCAGGGAAAGGACACAATCAGCCCCAGCATTTT. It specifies CASSSGKGHNQPQHF.

CDR3 in amino acids: CASSLFITTFNSYNEQFF. Written as DNA, the CDR3 is TGTGCCAGCAGCTTGTTTATAACTACTTTTAACTCCTACAATGAGCAGTTCTTC. The rearrangement links TRBV5-4 to TRBJ2-1; no reliable D call. There are 18 residues in the CDR3. In germline, CDR1 is SGHNT, CDR2 YYREEE (reference sequence). Between the trimmed V and J ends, which lost 1 base and 0 bases, there was a span of 17 bases.

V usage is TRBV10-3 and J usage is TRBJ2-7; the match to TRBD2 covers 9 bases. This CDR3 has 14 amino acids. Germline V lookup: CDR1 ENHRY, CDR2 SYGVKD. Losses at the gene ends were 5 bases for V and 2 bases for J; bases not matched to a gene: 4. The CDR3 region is CAISPQRGAYEQYF. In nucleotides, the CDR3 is TGTGCCATCAGTCCCCAGCGGGGGGCCTACGAGCAGTACTTC.

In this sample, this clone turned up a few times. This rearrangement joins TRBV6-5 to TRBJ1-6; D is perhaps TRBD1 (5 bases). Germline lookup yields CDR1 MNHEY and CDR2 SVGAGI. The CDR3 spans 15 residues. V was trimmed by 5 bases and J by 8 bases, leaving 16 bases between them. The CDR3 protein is CASSNQGPRDSPLHF. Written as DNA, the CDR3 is TGTGCCAGCAGTAATCAGGGACCCAGGGATTCACCCCTCCACTTT.

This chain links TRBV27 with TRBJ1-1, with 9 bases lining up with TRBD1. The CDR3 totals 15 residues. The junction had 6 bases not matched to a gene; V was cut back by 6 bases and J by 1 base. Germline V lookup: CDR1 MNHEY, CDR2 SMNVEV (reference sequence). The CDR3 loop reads CASRPGTGRNTEAFF. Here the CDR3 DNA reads TGTGCCAGCAGGCCAGGGACAGGGCGGAACACTGAAGCTTTCTTT.

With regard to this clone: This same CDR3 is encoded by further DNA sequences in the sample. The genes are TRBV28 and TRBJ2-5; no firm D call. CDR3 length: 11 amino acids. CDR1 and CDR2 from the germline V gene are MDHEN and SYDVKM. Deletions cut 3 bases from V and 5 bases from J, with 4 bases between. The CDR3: CASSFRETQYF. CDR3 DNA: TGTGCCAGCAGTTTCCGGGAGACCCAGTACTTC.

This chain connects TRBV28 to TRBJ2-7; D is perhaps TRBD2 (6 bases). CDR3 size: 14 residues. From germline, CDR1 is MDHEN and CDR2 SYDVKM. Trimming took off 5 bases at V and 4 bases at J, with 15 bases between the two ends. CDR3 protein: CASSVVGGGYEQYF. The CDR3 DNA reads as TGTGCCAGCAGTGTGGTGGGGGGAGGATACGAGCAGTACTTC. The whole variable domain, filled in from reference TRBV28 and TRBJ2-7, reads DVKVTQSSRYLVKRTGEKVFLECVQDMDHENMFWYRQDPGLGLRLIYFSYDVKMKEKGDIPEGYSVSREKKERFSLILESASTNQTSMYLCASSVVGGGYEQYFGPGTRLTVT.

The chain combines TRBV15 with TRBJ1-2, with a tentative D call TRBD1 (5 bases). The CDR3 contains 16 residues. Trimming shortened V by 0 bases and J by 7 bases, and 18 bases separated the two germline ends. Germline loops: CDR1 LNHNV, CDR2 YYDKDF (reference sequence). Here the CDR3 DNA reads TGTGCCACCAGCAGAGATCAGATAGGAGGGAGGGGTGGCTACACCTTC. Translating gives CATSRDQIGGRGGYTF.

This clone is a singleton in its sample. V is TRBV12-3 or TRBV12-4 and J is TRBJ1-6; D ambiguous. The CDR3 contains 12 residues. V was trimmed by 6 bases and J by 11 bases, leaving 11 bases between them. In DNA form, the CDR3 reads TGTGCCAGCAGCTCTCAGGTGCCACCCCTCCACTTT. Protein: CASSSQVPPLHF.

Here the CDR3 reads CASSSGQRGGATDTQYF. As DNA, the CDR3 is TGTGCCAGCAGCTCAGGTCAACGGGGGGGTGCCACAGATACGCAGTATTTT. This chain links TRBV11-2 with TRBJ2-3; TRBD2 agrees at 8 bases. Germline V gene data show CDR1 as SGHAT and CDR2 as FQNNGV. The J segment lost 2 bases and the V segment lost 4 bases, leaving 11 bases of the junction unmatched. The CDR3 consists of 17 residues.

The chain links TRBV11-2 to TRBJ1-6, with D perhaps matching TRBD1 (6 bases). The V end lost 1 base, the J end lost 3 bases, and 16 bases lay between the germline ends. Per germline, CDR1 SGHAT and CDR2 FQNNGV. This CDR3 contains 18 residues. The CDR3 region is CASSLVPGDHFYNSPLHF. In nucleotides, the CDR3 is TGTGCCAGCAGCTTAGTTCCAGGGGACCACTTCTATAATTCACCCCTCCACTTT.

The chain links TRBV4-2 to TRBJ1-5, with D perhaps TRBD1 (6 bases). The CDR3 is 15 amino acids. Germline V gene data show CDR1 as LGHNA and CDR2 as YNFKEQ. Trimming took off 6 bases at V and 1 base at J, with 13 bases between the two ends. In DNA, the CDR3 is TGTGCCAGCAGTCAACAAGGGGGGAGCAATCAGCCCCAGCATTTT. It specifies CASSQQGGSNQPQHF.

As DNA, the CDR3 is TGTGCCAGCAGCTGGGGGCAGGGTAAGGATATTCGTCAGCCCCAGCATTTT. It is translated as CASSWGQGKDIRQPQHF. V usage is TRBV11-3 and J usage is TRBJ1-5; possible D gene TRBD1, 6 bases. Germline V gives CDR1 SGHNT, CDR2 YENEEA. The CDR3 has 17 residues. V lost 4 bases, J lost 6 bases, and 22 bases lay in between.

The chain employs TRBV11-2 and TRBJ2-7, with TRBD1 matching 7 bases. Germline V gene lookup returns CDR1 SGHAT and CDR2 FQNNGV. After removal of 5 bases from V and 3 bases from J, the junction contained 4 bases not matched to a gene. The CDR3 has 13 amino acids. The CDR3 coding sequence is TGTGCCAGCAGCGTGAGGGACAGCTACGAGCAGTACTTC. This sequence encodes CASSVRDSYEQYF.

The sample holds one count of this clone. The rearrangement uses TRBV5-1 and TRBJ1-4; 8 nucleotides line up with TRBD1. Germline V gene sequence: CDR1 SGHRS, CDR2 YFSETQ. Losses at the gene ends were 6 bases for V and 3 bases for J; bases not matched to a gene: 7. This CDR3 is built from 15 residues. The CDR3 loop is CASTSQGASNEKLFF. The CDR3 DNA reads TGCGCCAGCACCAGTCAGGGGGCTTCTAATGAAAAACTGTTTTTT.

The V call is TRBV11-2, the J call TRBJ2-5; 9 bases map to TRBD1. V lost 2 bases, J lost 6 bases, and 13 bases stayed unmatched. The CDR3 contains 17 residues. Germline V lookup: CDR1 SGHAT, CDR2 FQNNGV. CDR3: CASSLPGTGRRVQTQYF. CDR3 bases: TGTGCCAGCAGCTTACCCGGGACAGGGAGACGTGTCCAGACCCAGTACTTC.

For the CDR3, the DNA is TGTGCCTGGAGTGTAAAACTAGCGGGGGGTAATGAGCAGTTCTTC. Amino acid sequence: CAWSVKLAGGNEQFF. The rearrangement joins TRBV30 to TRBJ2-1; 12 bases align to TRBD2. Germline CDR1 reads GTSNPN; CDR2 reads SVGIG (reference sequence). The CDR3 runs to 15 residues. J lost 7 bases, V lost 0 bases, and 4 bases had no gene match.

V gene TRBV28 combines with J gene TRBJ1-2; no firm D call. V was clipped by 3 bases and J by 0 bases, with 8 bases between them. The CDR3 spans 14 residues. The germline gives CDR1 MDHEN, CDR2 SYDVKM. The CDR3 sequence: CASSFLGTNYGYTF. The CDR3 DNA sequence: TGTGCCAGCAGTTTTTTGGGTACTAACTATGGCTACACCTTC.

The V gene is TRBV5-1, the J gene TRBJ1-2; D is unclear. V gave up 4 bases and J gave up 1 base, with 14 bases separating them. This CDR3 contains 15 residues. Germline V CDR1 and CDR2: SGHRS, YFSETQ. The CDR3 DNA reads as TGCGCCAGCAGCCCCCCGAGTCCCGATAACTATGGCTACACCTTC. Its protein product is CASSPPSPDNYGYTF.

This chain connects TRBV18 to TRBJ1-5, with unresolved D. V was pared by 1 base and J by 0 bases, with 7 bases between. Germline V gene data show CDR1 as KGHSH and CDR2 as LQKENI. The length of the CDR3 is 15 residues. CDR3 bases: TGTGCCAGCTCACCACAGGGCAATAGCAATCAGCCCCAGCATTTT. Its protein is CASSPQGNSNQPQHF.